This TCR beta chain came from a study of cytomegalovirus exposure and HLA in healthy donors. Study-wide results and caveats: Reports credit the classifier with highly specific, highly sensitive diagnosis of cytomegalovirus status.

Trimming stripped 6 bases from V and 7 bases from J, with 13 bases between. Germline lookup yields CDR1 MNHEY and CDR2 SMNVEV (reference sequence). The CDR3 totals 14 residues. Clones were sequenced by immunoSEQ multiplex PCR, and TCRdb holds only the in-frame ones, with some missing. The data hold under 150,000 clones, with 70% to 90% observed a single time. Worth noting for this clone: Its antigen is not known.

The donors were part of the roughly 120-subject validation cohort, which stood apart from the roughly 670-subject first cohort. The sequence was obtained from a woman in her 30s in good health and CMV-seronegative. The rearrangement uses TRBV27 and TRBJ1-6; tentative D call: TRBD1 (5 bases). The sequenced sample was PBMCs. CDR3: CASRNQGPNSPLHF. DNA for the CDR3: TGTGCCAGCAGAAACCAGGGTCCCAATTCACCCCTCCACTTT.